The 5 T cell receptor beta chains reported below all come from one sample, sequenced in a study of blood T cell repertoires in COVID-19. Some clones are missing from TCRdb's copy, which holds only in-frame ones; the method was immunoSEQ multiplex PCR. The sample consists of 100,000 to 130,000 clones, about three quarters of them appearing once. Sequenced input: peripheral blood. The receptors were sampled from a man between 65 and 85 years old with acute or convalescent COVID-19.

The gene calls are TRBV7-9 and TRBJ1-1; D not resolved. Trimming removed 1 base from V and 4 bases from J, with 10 bases in between. CDR1 is SEHNR and CDR2 is FQNEAQ in the germline V gene (reference sequence). CDR3 size: 14 residues. Here the CDR3 reads CASSLVNEGTEAFF. The CDR3 nucleotides are TGTGCCAGCAGCTTAGTCAACGAGGGCACTGAAGCTTTCTTT.

This clone came up once. The chain employs TRBV2 and TRBJ2-5, with D possibly matching TRBD2 (7 bases). Per germline, CDR1 SNHLY and CDR2 FYNNEI. The CDR3 has 18 residues. Trimming cost V 1 base and J 4 bases, with 22 bases left between them. DNA for the CDR3: TGTGCCAGCAGTGAAGGGCTAAGGGGCGGGGGCCAAGGAGAGACCCAGTACTTC. Protein: CASSEGLRGGGQGETQYF. Using reference TRBV2 and TRBJ2-5 for the parts outside the CDR3, the full variable domain is EPEVTQTPSHQVTQMGQEVILRCVPISNHLYFYWYRQILGQKVEFLVSFYNNEISEKSEIFDDQFSVERPDGSNFTLKIRSTKLEDSAMYFCASSEGLRGGGQGETQYFGPGTRLLVL.

The J gene is TRBJ2-5, the V gene TRBV2; D unresolved. The CDR3 contains 12 residues. Germline V gene sequence: CDR1 SNHLY, CDR2 FYNNEI. Between the trimmed V and J ends, which lost 2 bases and 4 bases, there was a span of 5 bases. CDR3 amino acids: CASSEILETQYF. For the CDR3, the DNA is TGTGCCAGCAGTGAAATCCTAGAGACCCAGTACTTC.

The chain joins TRBV6-5 to TRBJ1-6; D possibly corresponds to TRBD1 (5 bases). The germline gives CDR1 MNHEY, CDR2 SVGAGI. This CDR3 region has 15 residues. V lost 6 bases to trimming and J lost 5 bases, with 14 bases between them. The CDR3 nucleotides are TGTGCCAGCAGGACGGGGGGGTTTGATAATTCACCCCTCCACTTT. It translates to CASRTGGFDNSPLHF.

The rearrangement links TRBV2 to TRBJ2-5, with D possibly being TRBD2 (5 bases). This CDR3 contains 13 residues. V was pared by 7 bases and J by 3 bases, with 12 bases between. Looked up from germline, CDR1 is SNHLY and CDR2 is FYNNEI. CDR3 amino acids: CASTPTGKETQYF. CDR3 sequence (DNA): TGTGCCAGCACCCCAACGGGGAAAGAGACCCAGTACTTC.